The T cell receptor (beta chain) described here comes from a study of T cell responses to AZD1222 COVID-19 vaccine. Both about-4-week and about-12-week second-dose recipients were combined. V gave up 6 bases and J gave up 2 bases; unmatched junction bases: 4. Per the germline V gene, CDR1 is SEHNR and CDR2 is FQNEAQ (reference sequence). The CDR3 extends over 14 amino acids. TCRdb's table, derived via immunoSEQ multiplex PCR, lists solely in-frame clones and lacks some. There are approximately 150,000 clones in the sample; about 93% occur only once, and over 4% lies in the top ten. Broader study findings: Baseline seropositivity occurred in only 5 or 6 AZD1222 recipients. Mostly white British, mostly female donors; authors suggested clonal diversity may be underestimated. Vaccine-associated CD4 TCRs spanned spike, dominant at 160-218 and 743-854.

Note on this clone: The target antigen is unknown. Other DNA sequences of this sample code for an identical CDR3.

This chain links TRBV7-9 with TRBJ1-2; 9 positions agree with TRBD1. Here the sequenced sample was peripheral blood, taken 28 days after the second AZD1222 dose. The source of this sequence is an adult who received the AZD1222 COVID-19 vaccine. CDR3 nucleotides: TGTGCCAGCAGTTCCGGGACAGGGAACTATGGCTACACCTTC. Translating gives CASSSGTGNYGYTF. The full variable domain, with the rest looked up from reference TRBV7-9 and TRBJ1-2, is DTGVSQNPRHKITKRGQNVTFRCDPISEHNRLYWYRQTLGQGPEFLTYFQNEAQLEKSRLLSDRFSAERPKGSFSTLEIQRTEQGDSAMYLCASSSGTGNYGYTFGSGTRLTVV.